The 10 T cell receptor beta chains below come from one sample, sequenced in a study of blood T cells in healthy people across ages (dated by TCRdb to between 2014 and 2017). Library preparation employed 5' RACE. A second PCR of about 6 to 12 cycles was run with a J-beta primer mix and a sample-barcoded 5' primer. The public reads were run again by TCRdb, first through fastp at Q25 and then through MiXCR, and only productive beta chains were kept. CDR3 protein sequences are deduplicated, and each keeps its most common genes and DNA. The sample table holds 1.5 million to 2 million distinct CDR3 sequences, of which around 40% were seen once. The top ten constitute 20% to 25% of the sample. Source material: blood. The receptors stem from a human donor in good health.

The chain couples TRBV7-2 to TRBJ2-5, with no clear D. The end of the DNA fits TRBJ2-7 better, so the J call may be wrong. The CDR3 contains 13 residues. Germline V CDR1 and CDR2: SGHTA, FQGNSA. The CDR3 sequence is CASSFLGVGEQYF. As DNA, the CDR3 is TGTGCCAGCAGCTTTCTAGGCGTTGGCGAGCAGTACTTC.

Concerning this clonotype: At one end the junction does not follow the germline gene, possibly because of a read error. V and J are TRBV28 and TRBJ2-7; D possibly matches TRBD1 or TRBD2 (5 bases each). The CDR3 consists of 17 residues. Germline CDR1 MDHEN, CDR2 SYDVKM. The CDR3 DNA follows: TGTGCCAACAGTTTAGGGACCTTCCCTCTACGTAACTACGAGCAGTACTTC. The encoded protein is CANSLGTFPLRNYEQYF.

As regards this clonotype: This may stem from a read error, because a much larger clone lies one nucleotide away. The chain links TRBV5-5 to TRBJ1-2; 9 nucleotides agree with TRBD1. The CDR3 has 12 amino acids. Germline CDR1 SGHKS, CDR2 YYEKEE (reference sequence). The CDR3 DNA reads as TGTGTCAGCAGTACAGGGGGCCGGGGCTACACCTTC. It translates to CVSSTGGRGYTF. The full variable domain, rest sourced from reference TRBV5-5 and TRBJ1-2, is DAGVTQSPTHLIKTRGQQVTLRCSPISGHKSVSWYQQVLGQGPQFIFQYYEKEERGRGNFPDRFSARQFPNYSSELNVNALLLGDSALYLCVSSTGGRGYTFGSGTRLTVV.

This chain joins TRBV20-1 and TRBJ2-4; D unclear. CDR1 is DFQATT and CDR2 is SNEGSKA in the germline V gene (reference sequence). V was shortened by 3 bases and J by 2 bases, with 14 bases between the two germline ends. The CDR3 totals 15 residues. The CDR3 nucleotides are TGCAGTGCTAGTAAGGTCCGAGAACCCAAAAACATTCAGTACTTC. This codes for CSASKVREPKNIQYF.

The J gene is TRBJ2-4, the V gene TRBV20-1, with D tentatively TRBD2 (6 bases). The ends were cut back, 8 bases at V and 13 bases at J, with 24 bases in the middle. In germline, CDR1 is DFQATT, CDR2 SNEGSKA (reference sequence). The CDR3 is 13 amino acids. CDR3 region: CSCWGTAYNEQYF. The CDR3 bases are TGCAGTTGCTGGGGGACTGCCTACAATGAGCAGTACTTC.

The J gene is TRBJ2-7, the V gene TRBV29-1, with TRBD1 matching 8 bases. Germline assignment: CDR1 SQVTM and CDR2 ANQGSEA. This CDR3 has 13 amino acids. The V gene end was trimmed by 4 bases and the J gene end by 5 bases; junction bases not matched to a gene: 7. CDR3 region: CSVGPRGRDEQYF. The DNA of the CDR3 is TGCAGCGTTGGCCCCAGGGGGCGTGACGAGCAGTACTTC.

This clonotype was detected a few times. V usage is TRBV27 and J usage is TRBJ2-7; D may match TRBD1 or TRBD2 (5 bases each). V shed 3 bases and J shed 3 bases, with 15 bases lying between them. The length of the CDR3 is 15 residues. Germline CDR1 and CDR2: MNHEY and SMNVEV (reference sequence). The CDR3 is CASSFYSGPNYEQYF. CDR3 nucleotide sequence: TGTGCCAGCAGTTTCTACTCGGGACCTAACTACGAGCAGTACTTC.

This chain connects TRBV4-3 to TRBJ1-1; D is unclear. Germline CDR1 LGHNA, CDR2 YSLEER. The CDR3 covers 15 residues. V lost 0 bases to trimming and J lost 3 bases, with 11 bases between them. CDR3 bases: TGCGCCAGCAGCCAAGAGGAAGGGCCGGACACTGAAGCTTTCTTT. As protein: CASSQEEGPDTEAFF.

This clonotype was seen only a few times. V usage is TRBV6-2 or TRBV6-3 and J usage is TRBJ2-3; possible D gene TRBD1, 5 bases. CDR1 is MNHEY and CDR2 is SVGEGT in the germline V gene. The ends were cut back, 4 bases at V and 5 bases at J, with 10 bases in the middle. The CDR3 totals 13 residues. Here the CDR3 reads CASSFSTVDTQYF. The CDR3 coding sequence is TGTGCCAGCAGTTTCTCGACAGTAGATACGCAGTATTTT.

This clonotype has only a few counts. V and J are TRBV20-1 and TRBJ2-7; weak D call: TRBD1 (5 bases). Germline assignment: CDR1 DFQATT and CDR2 SNEGSKA (reference sequence). V dropped 1 base and J dropped 1 base, with 14 bases sitting between them. The CDR3 extends over 15 amino acids. CDR3 sequence reads: CSARVVGRASYEQYF. The CDR3, as DNA: TGCAGTGCTAGAGTGGTCGGCAGGGCGTCCTACGAGCAGTACTTC.